The clone carrying this T cell receptor beta chain appeared a single time. Its specificity is unknown. Using immunoSEQ multiplex PCR, the repertoire was profiled, and TCRdb retains in-frame clones only, with some absent. The sample carries about 56,000 clones, approximately 83% recorded once. The entry originates in a study of T cell responses to AZD1222 COVID-19 vaccine. For the study at large: Investigators merged groups given second doses at roughly 4 or roughly 12 weeks. Study-wide results and caveats: Across spike, vaccine-associated CD4 TCRs were found, dominant at 160-218 and 743-854. Repertoire collection took place solely once the T cell response had peaked.

The V end was cut by 0 bases, the J end by 6 bases, with 9 bases between. Germline V lookup: CDR1 SGHDT, CDR2 YYEEEE. The CDR3 covers 13 residues. The chain recombines TRBV5-6 with TRBJ1-1, with D possibly TRBD1 on 6 matching bases. The source material was peripheral blood, sampled on day 0 of AZD1222 vaccination. The source is an adult in good health. CDR3 region: CASSLGTEPEAFF. For the CDR3, the DNA is TGTGCCAGCAGCTTGGGGACAGAGCCTGAAGCTTTCTTT.